This TCR beta chain originates from a study of blood T cell repertoires in COVID-19. Study as a whole: Sources were T cells, B-cell-depleted T cells, or PBMCs; the material itself was cDNA or gDNA.

Clones were read by immunoSEQ multiplex PCR, and TCRdb kept only the in-frame ones, dropping some. Of 55,000 to 70,000 clones listed, roughly 79% were seen once; the top ten hold roughly 5%. The germline V gene encodes CDR1 SGHTA and CDR2 FQGNSA. There are 13 residues in the CDR3. The ends were cut back, 1 base at V and 6 bases at J, with 10 bases in the middle. The chain couples TRBV7-2 to TRBJ2-7; D remains unclear. The sample comprised peripheral blood. The clonotype was recovered from a human donor in a cohort sampled during active COVID-19. CDR3: CASSLGNELEQYF. The CDR3 DNA reads as TGTGCCAGCAGCTTAGGAAACGAACTCGAGCAGTACTTC.